This T cell receptor beta chain was recorded in a study of pediatric ulcerative colitis. Rectal tissue came from one to two pinch biopsies taken at colonoscopy. Ulcerative colitis patients received no immunosuppressive medication before the diagnostic colonoscopy. Study-level points and caveats: Acute severe colitis showed lower rectal diversity from clonal expansions. Rectal pinch biopsies may include blood-derived T cells.

This clone was recorded only once. Its antigen is not identified. Up to 500,000 reads were sequenced per sample. Clones were read by immunoSEQ multiplex PCR, and TCRdb kept only the in-frame ones, dropping some. Among some 35,000 clones listed, 80% to 85% were seen once. The specimen sequenced was gut tissue. This clonotype was sampled from a boy between 10 and 17 years old with mild ulcerative colitis.

CDR3 region: CASSPGTGFTEAFF. CDR3 sequence (DNA): TGCGCCAGCAGCCCCGGGACAGGGTTCACTGAAGCTTTCTTT. V gene TRBV5-1 combines with J gene TRBJ1-1; 9 bases align to TRBD1. In germline, CDR1 is SGHRS, CDR2 YFSETQ. J was trimmed by 4 bases and V by 4 bases; bases with no gene match: 5. This CDR3 has 14 residues. Drawing the rest from reference TRBV5-1 and TRBJ1-1, the complete variable domain is KAGVTQTPRYLIKTRGQQVTLSCSPISGHRSVSWYQQTPGQGLQFLFEYFSETQRNKGNFPGRFSGRQFSNSRSEMNVSTLELGDSALYLCASSPGTGFTEAFFGQGTRLTVV.